This T cell receptor beta chain is from a study of CD8+ T cells in alopecia areata (dated by TCRdb to 2017 to 2018). For context, the study as a whole: The treated patients, all with moderate-to-severe alopecia areata, were enrolled in an open-label pilot trial of oral tofacitinib given at 5 to 10 mg twice daily. Tofacitinib was administered for 6 to 18 months, and 6 months of follow-up off drug were then conducted to assess delayed response and recurrence. The SALT score, which quantifies the percentage of affected scalp surface area, was used to measure disease severity in treated patients. High-throughput TCRbeta sequencing was used to examine T cell clonal expansion in alopecia areata in both the C3H/HeJ mouse model and human patients. On the human side, TCRbeta sequencing was run on scalp tissue and on sorted CD4+ and CD8+ peripheral blood T cells from healthy controls and from alopecia areata patients with either patchy or totalis/universalis disease. Biopsies were taken from tofacitinib-treated patients at baseline and at 4 and 24 weeks of treatment, and a later scalp biopsy was taken in several of the tofacitinib-treated patients. Scalp clonality was compared across normal scalp (n=4), patchy alopecia areata scalp (n=8), and alopecia totalis/universalis scalp (n=8). RNA was obtained with the PAXgene miRNA kit for fixed scalp, the miRNeasy kit for PBMCs, and the RNeasy kit for mouse skin. TCRbeta CDR3 regions were amplified by immunoSEQ multiplex PCR using 35 Vbeta forward and 13 Jbeta reverse primers. Broad study findings and their caveats: The treated cohort was small, with a single nonresponder, so links between baseline CD8+ expansion and response need larger studies. During tofacitinib treatment, many expanded lesional clones stuck around in both scalp and blood, and this persistence may partly explain why relapse happens after treatment is stopped. Shared TCR sequences between patients were less evident than in mice, which may be partly attributable to HLA diversity in the patient population. Compared with normal scalp, lesional scalp, particularly in alopecia totalis/universalis, had higher clonality and more expanded CD8+ clones, which suggests antigenic drive. Scalp clonality and the number of expanded CD8+ clones among the top 100 scalp clones were significantly decreased by tofacitinib. Unlike mouse skin, which is dominated by gammadelta T cells, normal human skin has resident alphabeta T cells that are also sequenced, and this complicates analysis of the scalp TCR repertoire.

Library generation was performed with the immunoSEQ multiplex PCR assay. RNA was extracted from all samples and reverse transcribed into cDNA, which served as template for TCR sequencing. First-strand cDNA was synthesized with SuperScript III using a 2:1 mix of oligo-dT and random hexamers. Amplification bias was assessed with a synthetic immune receptor repertoire, and residual bias was removed computationally. Per the source publication's procedure: Raw reads were preprocessed to remove errors, and CDR3 was defined according to IMGT conventions as the region from the conserved cysteine to phenylalanine. Clonality was computed by normalizing Shannon entropy by log2 of the number of productive unique TCRs and subtracting the result from 1. Whether scalp clones were CD4 or CD8 was inferred by matching scalp TCRbeta sequences against CD4 and CD8 repertoires sorted from blood. Entries here come from immuneACCESS through TCRdb and include only in-frame sequences with V and J called. Some clones fail to appear in such tables; in the studies checked, an unresolved V gene covers under half of the shortfall, and the cause of the remainder is unknown. From that table come the V and J calls and clone size; the DNA was used to work out D and trimming. The sample yields 95,000 to 100,000 clones; around 55% were counted once. Clones ranked in the top ten supply 15% to 18% of the sample.

Reading from cysteine to phenylalanine, the CDR3 counts 16 amino acids. Of all the DNA, just the CDR3 is kept, 48 bases in frame from base 1. V is reduced by 1 base and J by 4 bases, leaving a spacing of 17 bases between them. The germline V gene supplies CDR1 SGHVS and CDR2 FQNEAQ. In the paper's terms, the time point label means: around 29 days on oral tofacitinib. Reading the label with the study, this specimen's treatment or condition is: oral pan-JAK inhibitor, 5-10 mg twice daily. From alopecia areata patients, peripheral blood was collected along with lesional scalp punch biopsies. PBMCs were isolated by density centrifugation and stained for CD3, CD4 and CD8, after which CD4+ and CD8+ T cells were sorted on a FACSAria. About this clone: What antigen it recognizes has not been identified. The sample holds no much larger clone one base away, and base qualities are not on file.

The receptor was derived from a human donor with alopecia areata. The starting material was CD8+ T cells sorted from blood, obtained at week 4, from a patient treated with tofacitinib. Rearrangement joined TRBV7-8 to TRBJ2-7; the D region is possibly TRBD1 or TRBD2, each matching across 6 bases. CDR3 reads: CASSLGLGGPWYEQYF. Read as DNA, the sequence is TGTGCCAGCAGCTTAGGCTTGGGGGGCCCCTGGTACGAGCAGTACTTC.